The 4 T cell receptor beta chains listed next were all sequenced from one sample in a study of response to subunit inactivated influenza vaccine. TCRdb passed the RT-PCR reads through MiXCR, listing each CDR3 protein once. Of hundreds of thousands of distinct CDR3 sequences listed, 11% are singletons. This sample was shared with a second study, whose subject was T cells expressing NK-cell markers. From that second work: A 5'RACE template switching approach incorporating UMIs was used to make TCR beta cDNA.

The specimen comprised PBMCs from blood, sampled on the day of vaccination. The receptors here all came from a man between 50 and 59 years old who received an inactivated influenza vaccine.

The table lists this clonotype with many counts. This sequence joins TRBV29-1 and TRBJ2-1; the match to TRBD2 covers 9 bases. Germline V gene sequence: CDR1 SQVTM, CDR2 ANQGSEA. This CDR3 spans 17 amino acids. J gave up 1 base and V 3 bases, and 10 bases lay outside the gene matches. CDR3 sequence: CSVETPPRGGSYNEQFF. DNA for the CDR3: TGCAGCGTTGAGACCCCACCGCGGGGGGGGTCCTACAATGAGCAGTTCTTC.

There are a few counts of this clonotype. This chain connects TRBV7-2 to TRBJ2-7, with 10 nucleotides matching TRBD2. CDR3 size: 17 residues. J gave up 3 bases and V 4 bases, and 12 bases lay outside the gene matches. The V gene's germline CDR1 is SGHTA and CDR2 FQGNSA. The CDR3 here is CASSSPLTAGGGYEQYF. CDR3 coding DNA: TGTGCCAGCAGCTCTCCCCTAACAGCGGGAGGGGGCTACGAGCAGTACTTC.

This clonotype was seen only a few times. CDR3 coding DNA: TGCAGTGCCTCCGGGACAGGCGCAGGCGGGAGCTCCTACAATGAGCAGTTCTTC. It specifies CSASGTGAGGSSYNEQFF. The J gene is TRBJ2-1, the V gene TRBV20-1; D is perhaps TRBD1 (8 bases). The germline CDR1 and CDR2 sequences are DFQATT and SNEGSKA (reference sequence). This CDR3 is 18 amino acids long. V was clipped by 6 bases and J by 0 bases, with 24 bases between them.

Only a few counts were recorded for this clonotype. CDR3 protein: CASREGQGAPYEQYF. Written as DNA, the CDR3 is TGTGCCAGCAGGGAGGGACAGGGGGCTCCCTACGAGCAGTACTTC. The genes are TRBV6-1 and TRBJ2-7; 12 positions match TRBD1. Trimming took 6 bases from V and 2 from J; bases not matched to a gene: 5. The CDR3 is 15 residues long. Germline-derived CDR1 and CDR2 are MNHNS and SASEGT.